The 22 T cell receptor beta chains listed next were all sequenced from one sample in a study of human T cells and chemical hapten exposure. Time point noted: pre-sensitization, week 0. Regarding treatment: therapeutic diphenylcyclopropenone sensitization with weekly scalp DPC. MiXCR, applied by TCRdb to the RACE reads, yields one record per CDR3 protein. There are roughly 90,000 distinct CDR3 sequences in the sample; nearly 10% occur only once, and around 3.6% lies in the top ten. The sample in question was whole blood, obtained in connection with sensitization to the hapten diphenylcyclopropenone (DPC). Every receptor here comes from a woman in her thirties or forties with alopecia areata. Some clones in this sample may be carry-over from other donors' samples.

This clonotype was counted at least ten times. This sequence joins TRBV10-2 and TRBJ1-4; D ambiguous. Germline V gives CDR1 WSHSY, CDR2 SAAADI. V gave up 1 base and J gave up 2 bases, with 8 bases separating them. The CDR3 spans 15 residues. The CDR3 spells CASSEFEGTNEKLFF. The CDR3 bases are TGCGCCAGCAGTGAGTTTGAGGGTACTAATGAAAAACTGTTTTTT.

V is TRBV20-1 and J is TRBJ1-6; D possibly corresponds to TRBD1 (6 bases). V gave up 6 bases and J gave up 6 bases, with 18 bases separating them. Germline values: CDR1 DFQATT, CDR2 SNEGSKA (reference sequence). The CDR3 has 15 amino acids. The CDR3 region is CSAPRDGRGNSPLHF. The CDR3 nucleotides are TGCAGTGCCCCGAGGGATGGCAGGGGTAATTCACCCCTCCACTTT.

This clonotype has more than one count but fewer than ten. The chain has TRBV7-7 and TRBJ2-5, with TRBD1 matching over 8 bases. The V segment lost 5 bases and the J segment 2 bases; nucleotides outside the gene matches: 7. CDR3 length: 15 residues. From germline, CDR1 is SSHAT and CDR2 FNYEAQ (reference sequence). CDR3 nucleotides: TGTGCCAGCAGCCGCGGGACAGGAACACAAGAGACCCAGTACTTC. Protein: CASSRGTGTQETQYF.

This clonotype has only a few counts. V and J are TRBV7-9 and TRBJ2-1, with TRBD2 as a possible D gene (7 bases). The CDR3 runs 16 residues. The V gene lost 3 bases and the J gene lost 5 bases, with 17 bases spanning the gap. The germline gives CDR1 SEHNR, CDR2 FQNEAQ (reference sequence). CDR3 region: CASSFKFGGPDNEQFF. CDR3 DNA: TGTGCCAGCAGCTTCAAGTTCGGGGGGCCCGACAATGAGCAGTTCTTC.

This clonotype was found many times. This rearrangement joins TRBV3-1 to TRBJ2-6; 7 bases agree with TRBD1. There are 16 residues in the CDR3. The trim removed 4 bases at V and 2 bases at J, leaving 5 bases unmatched. CDR1 LGHDT and CDR2 YNNKEL come from the germline V gene (reference sequence). The CDR3 sequence: CASSLVGGTGANVLTF. The CDR3, as DNA: TGTGCCAGCAGCCTAGTAGGGGGCACTGGGGCCAACGTCCTGACTTTC.

The rearrangement uses TRBV28 and TRBJ2-3; TRBD2 matches at 11 bases. The V segment lost 4 bases and the J segment 3 bases; nucleotides outside the gene matches: 3. This CDR3 is built from 15 residues. Germline values: CDR1 MDHEN, CDR2 SYDVKM. The CDR3: CASSSSGGWTDTQYF. In DNA form, the CDR3 reads TGTGCCAGCAGTTCTAGCGGGGGGTGGACAGATACGCAGTATTTT.

This clonotype has a handful of counts. The V and J genes are TRBV6-5 and TRBJ2-5, with 7 bases that match TRBD1. Germline loops: CDR1 MNHEY, CDR2 SVGAGI. The ends lost 0 bases at V and 0 bases at J; junction bases unmatched: 7. This CDR3 contains 17 residues. The DNA for the CDR3 is TGTGCCAGCAGTTACTCGAACCCAGGGGGTTACCAAGAGACCCAGTACTTC. Its translation is CASSYSNPGGYQETQYF.

This clonotype appeared a few times. The chain combines TRBV12-3 or TRBV12-4 with TRBJ2-7; 7 nucleotides agree with TRBD1. The CDR3 consists of 14 residues. J gave up 3 bases and V 6 bases, and 8 bases lay outside the gene matches. The CDR3 bases are TGTGCCAGCAGCCCGGGACAGAGAAACTACGAGCAGTACTTC. This gives the protein CASSPGQRNYEQYF.

This sequence joins TRBV7-2 and TRBJ1-1; D uncertain. This CDR3 region has 14 residues. The ends were cut back, 5 bases at V and 2 bases at J, with 12 bases in the middle. CDR1 is SGHTA and CDR2 is FQGNSA in the germline V gene. CDR3 nucleotide sequence: TGTGCCAGCAGCCCCCGGGAGCTAAACACTGAAGCTTTCTTT. Its translation is CASSPRELNTEAFF.

This clonotype has at least ten counts. The rearrangement links TRBV11-2 to TRBJ2-7; D could derive from TRBD1 or TRBD2 (5 bases each). Looked up from germline, CDR1 is SGHAT and CDR2 is FQNNGV. This CDR3 is built from 15 residues. The V and J ends lost 2 bases and 2 bases respectively, with 13 bases between them. The CDR3 protein is CASSLWGSGPYEQYF. As DNA, the CDR3 is TGTGCCAGCAGCTTATGGGGGTCAGGGCCCTACGAGCAGTACTTC.

The sample holds a few counts of this clonotype. This rearrangement joins TRBV9 to TRBJ2-1; 9 nucleotides line up with TRBD1. Germline V lookup: CDR1 SGDLS, CDR2 YYNGEE. The CDR3 spans 14 residues. The J segment lost 9 bases and the V segment lost 7 bases, leaving 11 bases of the junction unmatched. The CDR3 loop reads CASRTGAQVGEQFF. CDR3 nucleotides: TGTGCCAGCCGGACAGGGGCCCAAGTAGGTGAGCAGTTCTTC.

This clonotype occurred many times. The rearrangement joins TRBV18 to TRBJ1-3, with 7 nucleotides matching TRBD1. The germline CDR1 and CDR2 sequences are KGHSH and LQKENI. The J segment lost 1 base and the V segment lost 3 bases, leaving 3 bases of the junction unmatched. CDR3 length: 15 amino acids. The CDR3, as DNA: TGTGCCAGCTCACCTGGGACAGCGTCTGGAAACACCATATATTTT. It specifies CASSPGTASGNTIYF.

This clonotype has just a few counts. The chain is built from TRBV10-1 and TRBJ2-3; D remains unclear. The germline gives CDR1 WNHNN, CDR2 SYGVQD (reference sequence). The CDR3 runs to 15 residues. Trimming pared 2 bases from V and 2 bases from J, leaving 11 bases between. The CDR3: CASSENGHDTDTQYF. In DNA, the CDR3 is TGCGCCAGCAGTGAGAACGGGCACGACACAGATACGCAGTATTTT.

This clonotype was counted at least ten times. The chain links TRBV5-1 to TRBJ2-5; D ambiguous. The V end was cut by 0 bases, the J end by 1 base, with 4 bases between. The CDR3 is 13 amino acids. Germline V gives CDR1 SGHRS, CDR2 YFSETQ. The CDR3 DNA is TGCGCCAGCAGCTTGGACAGCCAAGAGACCCAGTACTTC. Its protein is CASSLDSQETQYF.

This clonotype has at least ten counts. The rearrangement uses TRBV6-5 and TRBJ1-2; D is undetermined. Germline CDR1 reads MNHEY; CDR2 reads SVGAGI. The CDR3 is made up of 13 amino acids. Trimming took off 2 bases at V and 2 bases at J, with 6 bases between the two ends. The CDR3 sequence: CASSYAENYGYTF. The CDR3 DNA sequence: TGTGCCAGCAGTTACGCAGAGAACTATGGCTACACCTTC.

V gene TRBV7-6 combines with J gene TRBJ1-1; D perhaps matches TRBD1 (5 bases). Per the germline V gene, CDR1 is SGHVS and CDR2 is FNYEAQ. This CDR3 has 18 amino acids. V lost 0 bases, J lost 4 bases, and 21 bases lay in between. CDR3 sequence (DNA): TGTGCCAGCAGCTTAGCTCAGGGTGTAGCTAAGTCGGCCACTGAAGCTTTCTTT. Amino acid sequence: CASSLAQGVAKSATEAFF.

The chain joins TRBV27 to TRBJ2-3; the D is unclear. Germline assignment: CDR1 MNHEY and CDR2 SMNVEV (reference sequence). This CDR3 has 13 amino acids. Trimming shortened V by 6 bases and J by 0 bases, and 7 bases separated the two germline ends. The CDR3 loop is CASRVPSTDTQYF. CDR3 sequence (DNA): TGTGCCAGCAGGGTTCCTAGCACAGATACGCAGTATTTT.

A few counts support this clonotype. The chain recombines TRBV7-2 with TRBJ1-1; D is unclear. This CDR3 is 14 amino acids long. V lost 1 base and J lost 1, with 7 bases in between. Germline CDR1 reads SGHTA; CDR2 reads FQGNSA. The DNA of the CDR3 is TGTGCCAGCAGCTTAGGAGGAGGGAACACTGAAGCTTTCTTT. This gives the protein CASSLGGGNTEAFF.

This clonotype was picked up many times. V gene TRBV7-9 combines with J gene TRBJ2-3; weak D call: TRBD2 (6 bases). Germline lookup yields CDR1 SEHNR and CDR2 FQNEAQ (reference sequence). The V end lost 4 bases, the J end lost 4 bases, and 9 bases lay between the germline ends. The CDR3 has 13 residues. The CDR3 spells CASSSDYSDTQYF. CDR3 nucleotides: TGTGCCAGCAGCTCGGACTACTCAGATACGCAGTATTTT.

The rearrangement joins TRBV19 to TRBJ2-1, with TRBD1 matching 9 bases. CDR1 LNHDA and CDR2 SQIVND come from the germline V gene (reference sequence). The V and J ends lost 5 bases and 5 bases, in that order; junction bases with no gene match: 10. The CDR3 totals 16 residues. As DNA, the CDR3 is TGTGCCAGTAGTGGATCTGGACAGGGGAAAAACAATGAGCAGTTCTTC. Translated, it gives CASSGSGQGKNNEQFF.

This clonotype has a count of ten or more. The chain uses TRBV11-3 and TRBJ2-5; 9 bases align to TRBD2. V lost 2 bases and J lost 9; bases outside the gene matches: 4. The CDR3 contains 13 residues. CDR1 is SGHNT and CDR2 is YENEEA in the germline V gene. The CDR3 region is CASSLNEREAQYF. In DNA, the CDR3 is TGTGCCAGCAGCTTAAACGAGCGGGAGGCCCAGTACTTC.

The chain combines TRBV29-1 with TRBJ2-7; possibly TRBD1 for D (5 bases). The CDR3 contains 15 residues. With 0 bases removed from V and 0 bases from J, the gap between germline ends came to 12 bases. CDR1 and CDR2 from the germline V gene are SQVTM and ANQGSEA. The CDR3 protein is CSVEDTKDSSYEQYF. The DNA of the CDR3 is TGCAGCGTTGAAGATACCAAAGACAGCTCCTACGAGCAGTACTTC.